This T cell receptor beta chain was identified in a study of Ad26.COV2.S vaccination and SARS-CoV-2 variants. Study details: Ad26.COV2.S was injected intramuscularly once or twice, 56 days apart.

Treatment noted: 19 received Ad26.COV2.S at low or high dose, single or two shots; 5 received placebo; per-sample allocation not given. Day 63 after the first vaccine or placebo injection was the time point for sampling. SARS-CoV-2 spike from the Wuhan strain was encoded by the vaccine, an Ad26 vector. TCRdb's table, derived via immunoSEQ multiplex PCR, lists solely in-frame clones and lacks some. In the table there are hundreds of thousands of clones, over 75% of which are singletons. The CDR3 runs 16 residues. From germline, CDR1 is SGDLS and CDR2 YYNGEE. The V and J ends lost 2 bases and 5 bases, in that order; junction bases with no gene match: 9.

The sequence was obtained from a person between 18 and 59 years old who received the Ad26.COV2.S COVID-19 vaccine or a placebo. The source was peripheral blood, collected in a trial of Ad26.COV2.S vaccine versus placebo. The V gene is TRBV9, the J gene TRBJ2-1; 8 positions agree with TRBD2. CDR3 nucleotide sequence: TGTGCCAGCAGCGTGGGCGGTGGTAGCGGGGACAATGAGCAGTTCTTC. Its protein is CASSVGGGSGDNEQFF.